This section outlines one T cell receptor beta chain sequence together with its context. MiXCR, applied by TCRdb to the RT-PCR reads, yields one record per CDR3 protein. The data show around 570,000 distinct CDR3 sequences, less than 10% seen once. This sample was taken from a study of response to subunit inactivated influenza vaccine. Germline assignment: CDR1 SQVTM and CDR2 ANQGSEA. Trimming took 1 base from V and 4 from J, leaving 13 bases between them. The CDR3 is made up of 14 amino acids. The rearrangement joins TRBV29-1 to TRBJ1-1; D is uncertain. The material was PBMCs from blood, obtained 23 to 25 months after vaccination. This receptor was identified in a man between 45 and 75 years old who received an inactivated influenza vaccine. The chain's CDR3 is CSVEGPRASTEAFF. DNA of the CDR3: TGCAGCGTTGAAGGACCCCGGGCGAGCACTGAAGCTTTCTTT.